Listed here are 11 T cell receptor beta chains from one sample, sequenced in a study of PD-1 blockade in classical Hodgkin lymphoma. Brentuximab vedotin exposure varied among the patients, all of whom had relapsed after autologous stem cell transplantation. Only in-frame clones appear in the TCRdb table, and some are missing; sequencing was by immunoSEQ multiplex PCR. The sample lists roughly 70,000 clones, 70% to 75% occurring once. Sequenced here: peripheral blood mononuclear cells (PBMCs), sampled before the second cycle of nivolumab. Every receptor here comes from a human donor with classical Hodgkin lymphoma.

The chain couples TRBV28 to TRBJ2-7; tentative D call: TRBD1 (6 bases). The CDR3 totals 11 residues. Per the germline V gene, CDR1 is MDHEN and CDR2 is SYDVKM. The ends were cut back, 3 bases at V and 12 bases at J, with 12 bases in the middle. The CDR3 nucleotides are TGTGCCAGCAGTTTTGGGGACACACCGTACTTC. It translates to CASSFGDTPYF.

CDR3 nucleotides: TGCGCCAGCAGTGCCGGTGCAACTAATGAAAAACTGTTTTTT. It translates to CASSAGATNEKLFF. The chain recombines TRBV5-1 with TRBJ1-4; no clear D. CDR3 size: 14 residues. Germline values: CDR1 SGHRS, CDR2 YFSETQ. V was clipped by 5 bases and J by 0 bases, with 8 bases between them.

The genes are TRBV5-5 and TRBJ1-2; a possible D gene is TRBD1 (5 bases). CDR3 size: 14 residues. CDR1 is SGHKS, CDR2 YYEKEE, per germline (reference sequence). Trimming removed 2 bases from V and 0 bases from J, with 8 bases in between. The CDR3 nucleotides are TGTGCCAGCAGCTTCAGGGTAGCTAACTATGGCTACACCTTC. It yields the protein CASSFRVANYGYTF.

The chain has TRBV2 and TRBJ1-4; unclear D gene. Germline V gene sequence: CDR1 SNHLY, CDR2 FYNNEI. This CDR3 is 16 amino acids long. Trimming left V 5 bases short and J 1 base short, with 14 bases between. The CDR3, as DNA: TGTGCCAGCAGTCCCTCGGCCAGACAAACTAATGAAAAACTGTTTTTT. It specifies CASSPSARQTNEKLFF.

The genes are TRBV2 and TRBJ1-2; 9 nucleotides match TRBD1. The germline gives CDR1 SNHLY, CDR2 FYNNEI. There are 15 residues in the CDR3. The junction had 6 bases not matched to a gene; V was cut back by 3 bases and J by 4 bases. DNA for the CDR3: TGTGCCAGCAGTGAGGGACAGGGACGGACCTATGGCTACACCTTC. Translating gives CASSEGQGRTYGYTF.

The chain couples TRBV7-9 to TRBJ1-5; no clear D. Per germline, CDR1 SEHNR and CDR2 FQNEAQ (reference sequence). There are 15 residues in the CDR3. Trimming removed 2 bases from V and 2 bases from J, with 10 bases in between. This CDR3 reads CASSLYDVGNQPQHF. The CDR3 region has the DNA TGTGCCAGCAGCTTATACGACGTCGGCAATCAGCCCCAGCATTTT.

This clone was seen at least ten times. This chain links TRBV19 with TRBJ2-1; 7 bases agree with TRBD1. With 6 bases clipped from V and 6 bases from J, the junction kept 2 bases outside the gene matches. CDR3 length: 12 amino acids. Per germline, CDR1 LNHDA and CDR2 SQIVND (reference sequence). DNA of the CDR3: TGTGCCAGTAGCGACAGGGCCAATGAGCAGTTCTTC. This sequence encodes CASSDRANEQFF.

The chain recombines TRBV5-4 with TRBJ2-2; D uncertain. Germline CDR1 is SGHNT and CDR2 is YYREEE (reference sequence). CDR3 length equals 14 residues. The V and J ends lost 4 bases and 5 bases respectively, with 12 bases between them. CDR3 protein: CASSGDYGTGELFF. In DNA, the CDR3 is TGTGCCAGCAGCGGGGATTATGGGACCGGGGAGCTGTTTTTT. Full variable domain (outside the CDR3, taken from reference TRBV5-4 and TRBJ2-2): ETGVTQSPTHLIKTRGQQVTLRCSSQSGHNTVSWYQQALGQGPQFIFQYYREEENGRGNFPPRFSGLQFPNYSSELNVNALELDDSALYLCASSGDYGTGELFFGEGSRLTVL.

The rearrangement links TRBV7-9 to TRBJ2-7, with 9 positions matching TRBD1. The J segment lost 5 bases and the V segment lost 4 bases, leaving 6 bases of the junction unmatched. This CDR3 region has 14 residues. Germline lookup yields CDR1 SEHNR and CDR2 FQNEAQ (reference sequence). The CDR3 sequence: CASSYWGQGNEQYF. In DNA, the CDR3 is TGTGCCAGCAGCTATTGGGGACAGGGAAACGAGCAGTACTTC.

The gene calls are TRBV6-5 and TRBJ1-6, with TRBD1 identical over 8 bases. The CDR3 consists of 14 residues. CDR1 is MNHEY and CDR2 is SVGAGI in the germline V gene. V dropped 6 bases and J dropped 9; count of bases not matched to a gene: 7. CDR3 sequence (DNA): TGTGCCAGCAGAGGACAGGGAGTAGGTTCACCCCTCCACTTT. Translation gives CASRGQGVGSPLHF.

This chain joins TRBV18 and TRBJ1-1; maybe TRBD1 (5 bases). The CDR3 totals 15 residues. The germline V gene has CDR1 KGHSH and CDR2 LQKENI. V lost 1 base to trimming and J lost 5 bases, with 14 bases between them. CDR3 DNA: TGTGCCAGCTCACCACTGGGAGGGGTTTGGACTGAAGCTTTCTTT. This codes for CASSPLGGVWTEAFF.